The 15 T cell receptor beta chains reported below all come from one sample, sequenced in a study of spatial heterogeneity in lung cancer. TCRdb analysed the 5' RACE reads with MiXCR anew, one entry per CDR3 protein. The repertoire holds 40,000 to 50,000 distinct CDR3 sequences, with 8% to 11% as singletons. The time point here: blood at routine non-recurrence follow-up after resection. The source material was PBMCs, sampled at follow-up. Source of these receptors: a female donor with early-stage non-small cell lung cancer.

This clonotype has at least ten counts. V is TRBV4-3 and J is TRBJ2-7; 7 positions agree with TRBD1. Trimming removed 2 bases from V and 4 bases from J; junction bases left unmatched: 2. The CDR3 loop spans 13 amino acids. Germline loops: CDR1 LGHNA, CDR2 YSLEER. The CDR3 is CASSQTTGYEQYF. CDR3 coding DNA: TGCGCCAGCAGCCAAACGACAGGGTACGAGCAGTACTTC.

This clonotype was counted only a few times. The CDR3 DNA reads as TGTGCCAGCAGGTACGGGAGTAAAGCTTTCTTT. It is translated as CASRYGSKAFF. The chain joins TRBV12-3 or TRBV12-4 to TRBJ1-1, with D hard to call. V shed 6 bases and J shed 9 bases, with 11 bases lying between them. This CDR3 has 11 residues.

The chain employs TRBV20-1 and TRBJ2-3, with 8 positions matching TRBD2. The CDR3 extends over 15 amino acids. The V gene's germline CDR1 is DFQATT and CDR2 SNEGSKA (reference sequence). V trimming: 1 base; J trimming: 6 bases; junction bases outside the gene matches: 9. The CDR3 DNA sequence: TGCAGTGCTAGAGTTGACGGGGGGGCCCGTGATACGCAGTATTTT. Its translation: CSARVDGGARDTQYF.

In its sample, this clonotype was seen many times. V is TRBV7-2 and J is TRBJ1-1, with D perhaps matching TRBD1 (5 bases). From germline, CDR1 is SGHTA and CDR2 FQGNSA. V lost 8 bases and J lost 1, with 11 bases in between. The CDR3 runs 13 residues. The CDR3 protein is CASDHGTNTEAFF. CDR3 nucleotides: TGTGCCAGCGATCACGGGACGAACACTGAAGCTTTCTTT.

This clonotype was counted at least ten times. V usage is TRBV7-4 and J usage is TRBJ1-5, with D uncertain. Germline V gene sequence: CDR1 SGHVT, CDR2 SQSDAQ. CDR3 length: 15 amino acids. Trimming cost V 1 base and J 0 bases, with 7 bases left between them. Written as DNA, the CDR3 is TGTGCCAGCAGCTTAGACTCAGTTAGCAATCAGCCCCAGCATTTT. Amino acid sequence: CASSLDSVSNQPQHF.

This clonotype came up many times. The chain recombines TRBV7-2 with TRBJ2-7; D is uncertain. Trimming cost V 2 bases and J 5 bases, with 10 bases left between them. Germline V CDR1 and CDR2: SGHTA, FQGNSA. The CDR3 spans 13 residues. This chain's CDR3 is CASSLMGRDEQYF. DNA of the CDR3: TGTGCCAGCAGCTTAATGGGTCGCGACGAGCAGTACTTC.

This clonotype occurred many times. The rearrangement joins TRBV20-1 to TRBJ2-1; perhaps TRBD2 as D (6 bases). V was clipped by 5 bases and J by 6 bases, with 17 bases between them. The germline gives CDR1 DFQATT, CDR2 SNEGSKA (reference sequence). The CDR3 sequence is 14 residues long. As DNA, the CDR3 is TGCAGTGCTCTTCATAGCGGCGGGGCCAATGAGCAGTTCTTC. It is translated as CSALHSGGANEQFF.

This clonotype has a handful of counts. A junction end diverges from the germline sequence, so it may reflect a read error. This chain joins TRBV28 and TRBJ2-6; a weak D match, TRBD1 (5 bases). This CDR3 comprises 14 residues. Germline V gene data show CDR1 as MDHEN and CDR2 as SYDVKM. CDR3 protein: CASSLTSGANVPTF. CDR3 DNA sequence: TGTGCCAGCAGTTTAACGTCTGGGGCCAACGTCCCGACTTTC.

At least ten counts were recorded for this clonotype. The chain couples TRBV13 to TRBJ1-1; 8 bases map to TRBD1. CDR3 size: 13 residues. V gave up 2 bases and J gave up 11 bases; unmatched junction bases: 7. Per the germline V gene, CDR1 is PRHDT and CDR2 is FYEKMQ (reference sequence). The DNA of the CDR3 is TGTGCCAGCAGCTTACCAGCGACAGGGGTCGCTTTCTTT. Its translation is CASSLPATGVAFF.

This clonotype was seen at least ten times. This rearrangement joins TRBV4-1 to TRBJ1-2; no clear D gene. This CDR3 has 17 amino acids. V was shortened by 0 bases and J by 0 bases, with 14 bases between the two germline ends. Germline-derived CDR1 and CDR2 are MGHRA and YSYEKL. The CDR3: CASSQEHNPRSNYGYTF. CDR3 nucleotides: TGCGCCAGCAGCCAAGAGCATAATCCTAGGTCTAACTATGGCTACACCTTC.

At least ten counts were recorded for this clonotype. The chain joins TRBV4-3 to TRBJ2-4; possibly TRBD2 for D (6 bases). Germline V gene sequence: CDR1 LGHNA, CDR2 YSLEER. V was pared by 0 bases and J by 10 bases, with 13 bases between. The CDR3 has 14 amino acids. CDR3 residues: CASSQDPGLNIQYF. CDR3 sequence (DNA): TGCGCCAGCAGCCAAGATCCTGGACTAAATATTCAGTACTTC.

Ten or more counts support this clonotype. The chain employs TRBV20-1 and TRBJ1-2; 7 bases match TRBD1. V lost 3 bases to trimming and J lost 5 bases; unmatched junction nucleotides: 9. The CDR3 runs to 14 residues. Per germline, CDR1 DFQATT and CDR2 SNEGSKA (reference sequence). CDR3 DNA: TGCAGTGCTAGTAGAGGGGGCGGCTATTATGGCTACACCTTC. This sequence encodes CSASRGGGYYGYTF.

This clonotype was recorded a few times. CDR3 in amino acids: CASSPGTALQETQYF. CDR3 DNA: TGTGCCAGCAGCCCTGGGACAGCGCTCCAAGAGACCCAGTACTTC. The chain is built from TRBV7-2 and TRBJ2-5; 7 nucleotides line up with TRBD1. Unmatched junction bases numbered 7, after V lost 5 bases and J lost 1 base. From germline, CDR1 is SGHTA and CDR2 FQGNSA. This CDR3 has 15 residues. Combining the CDR3 with reference TRBV7-2 and TRBJ2-5 gives the whole variable domain GAGVSQSPSNKVTEKGKDVELRCDPISGHTALYWYRQSLGQGLEFLIYFQGNSAPDKSGLPSDRFSAERTGGSVSTLTIQRTQQEDSAVYLCASSPGTALQETQYFGPGTRLLVL.

This clonotype was seen many times. This chain connects TRBV5-5 to TRBJ2-1; a possible D gene is TRBD1 (6 bases). V lost 4 bases, J lost 0 bases, and 8 bases lay in between. CDR3 length: 14 residues. CDR1 and CDR2 from the germline V gene are SGHKS and YYEKEE (reference sequence). The CDR3 loop reads CASSRTVSYNEQFF. CDR3 nucleotide sequence: TGTGCCAGCAGCCGGACAGTCTCCTACAATGAGCAGTTCTTC.

The V and J genes are TRBV5-1 and TRBJ1-1, with a tentative D call TRBD1 (5 bases). Per germline, CDR1 SGHRS and CDR2 YFSETQ. CDR3 size: 14 residues. The V end was cut by 0 bases, the J end by 3 bases, with 9 bases between. Here the CDR3 reads CASSLGGRDTEAFF. In DNA form, the CDR3 reads TGCGCCAGCAGCTTGGGAGGCAGGGACACTGAAGCTTTCTTT. The full variable domain, rest sourced from reference TRBV5-1 and TRBJ1-1, is KAGVTQTPRYLIKTRGQQVTLSCSPISGHRSVSWYQQTPGQGLQFLFEYFSETQRNKGNFPGRFSGRQFSNSRSEMNVSTLELGDSALYLCASSLGGRDTEAFFGQGTRLTVV.